These 4 T cell receptor beta chains were sequenced from one sample in a study of Ad26.COV2.S vaccination and SARS-CoV-2 variants. As for treatment: roughly 20 received Ad26.COV2.S at low or high dose, single or two shots; roughly 5 received placebo; per-sample allocation not given. The samples date from day 63 after the first vaccine or placebo injection. Profiling relied on immunoSEQ multiplex PCR, and the TCRdb table lists in-frame clones only, not all of them. The sample gives about 480,000 clones, around 90% of which show up once; 9.5% to 15% is in the top ten. The source was peripheral blood, collected in a trial of Ad26.COV2.S vaccine versus placebo. All receptors come from a person between 18 and 65 years old who received the Ad26.COV2.S COVID-19 vaccine or a placebo.

V and J are TRBV15 and TRBJ2-2, with 10 nucleotides matching TRBD1. The CDR3 has 17 residues. Germline V gives CDR1 LNHNV, CDR2 YYDKDF (reference sequence). With 0 bases clipped from V and 7 bases from J, the junction kept 8 bases outside the gene matches. CDR3 sequence: CATSRDRGQGRGGELFF. The CDR3 DNA reads TGTGCCACCAGCAGAGATCGGGGACAGGGGCGAGGCGGGGAGCTGTTTTTT.

The chain employs TRBV6-1 and TRBJ1-3; TRBD1 matches at 9 bases. The CDR3 runs 16 residues. Looked up from germline, CDR1 is MNHNS and CDR2 is SASEGT. V lost 4 bases and J lost 3; bases outside the gene matches: 7. CDR3 sequence reads: CASSARQGVFGNTIYF. DNA of the CDR3: TGTGCCAGCAGTGCTCGACAGGGGGTATTTGGAAACACCATATATTTT.

The gene calls are TRBV4-2 and TRBJ1-2, with TRBD1 as a possible D gene (6 bases). CDR3 length equals 14 residues. The germline V gene has CDR1 LGHNA and CDR2 YNFKEQ. Trimming removed 0 bases at V and 3 bases at J, with 8 bases between. The DNA of the CDR3 is TGTGCCAGCAGCCAAGAGTACAGGGACTATGGCTACACCTTC. Residues: CASSQEYRDYGYTF.

This clone was seen only once. Distinct nucleotide sequences in the sample also encode this CDR3. The chain employs TRBV9 and TRBJ1-1; D is uncertain. Trimming stripped 0 bases from V and 0 bases from J, with 6 bases between. Germline loops: CDR1 SGDLS, CDR2 YYNGEE. CDR3 size: 14 residues. The CDR3 here is CASSVGDMNTEAFF. CDR3 sequence (DNA): TGTGCCAGCAGCGTAGGAGATATGAACACTGAAGCTTTCTTT.